One T cell receptor beta chain is described in this entry. Original handling: The authors estimated nucleated cell counts from reference gene primer amplification. The protocol was immunoSEQ multiplex PCR, while the TCRdb copy is restricted to in-frame clones and leaves out a portion. V and J calls and clone size come straight from that table; D and trimming were deduced from the DNA. This table holds 110,000 or so clones, 81% found once. With 2 bases removed from V and 4 bases from J, the gap between germline ends came to 5 bases. The germline gives CDR1 SGHTA, CDR2 FQGTGA. The CDR3 runs to 13 residues. The data originate from a study of blood T cell repertoires in COVID-19. Turning to the study itself: Sites across the United States, Italy and Spain contributed samples from acute and convalescent COVID-19. Sources were T cells, B-cell-depleted T cells, or PBMCs; the material itself was cDNA or gDNA.

This TCR derives from a woman between 65 and 79 years old with acute or convalescent COVID-19. The material sequenced was peripheral blood. The chain joins TRBV7-3 to TRBJ2-2, with D possibly TRBD2 on 5 matching bases. The chain's CDR3 is CASSLEGTGELFF. The CDR3 nucleotides read TGTGCCAGCAGCTTAGAGGGCACCGGGGAGCTGTTTTTT.